The source of this T cell receptor (beta chain) is a study of shared clonotypes between healthy human individuals. Study-level information: With ages of 18 to 49, the donors were a couple of women and a few men. General study findings and limits: Sequencing depth was predicted to influence how clonotypes are shared among donors.

Germline V CDR1 and CDR2: MNHEY, SVGAGI. The CDR3 extends over 16 amino acids. V lost 4 bases and J 2 bases, leaving 12 bases between the germline ends. Sequenced by immunoSEQ multiplex PCR; TCRdb stores in-frame clones only, minus some. The table includes over a million clones, approximately 72% detected once. Subsets obtained from CD4+ cells comprised CD45RA+ naive and CD45RA-negative memory cells. With respect to this clone: Its specificity is unknown. A much larger clone differs by one base, so this may be a read error.

The source is a man aged 18 to 30 in good health. The sequencing input was memory CD4+ T cells sorted from blood. Subset noted: CD45RA-negative fraction. This sequence joins TRBV6-5 and TRBJ2-6, with D unresolved. The CDR3 reads CASSWLKAAGANVLTF. DNA for the CDR3: TGTGCCAGCAGTTGGTTAAAGGCGGCTGGGGCCAACGTCCTGACTTTC.